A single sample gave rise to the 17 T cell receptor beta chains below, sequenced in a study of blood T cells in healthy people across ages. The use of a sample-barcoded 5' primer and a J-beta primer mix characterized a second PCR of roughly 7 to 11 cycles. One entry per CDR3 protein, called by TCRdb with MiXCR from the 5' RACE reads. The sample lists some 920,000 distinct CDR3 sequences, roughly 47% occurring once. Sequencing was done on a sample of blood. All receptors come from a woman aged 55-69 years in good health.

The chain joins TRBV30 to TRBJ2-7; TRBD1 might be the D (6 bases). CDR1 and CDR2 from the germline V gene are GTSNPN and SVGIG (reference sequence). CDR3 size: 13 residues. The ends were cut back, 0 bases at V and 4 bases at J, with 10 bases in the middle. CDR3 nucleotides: TGTGCCTGGAGTGTGGGAACAGGGTACGAGCAGTACTTC. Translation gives CAWSVGTGYEQYF.

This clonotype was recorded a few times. CDR3 in amino acids: CASSLASGGGQPQHF. In nucleotides, the CDR3 is TGTGCCAGCAGCTTAGCGTCAGGGGGCGGGCAGCCCCAGCATTTT. V and J are TRBV7-6 and TRBJ1-5; 8 bases agree with TRBD1. The CDR3 covers 15 residues. In germline, CDR1 is SGHVS, CDR2 FNYEAQ. The ends lost 0 bases at V and 7 bases at J; junction bases unmatched: 5.

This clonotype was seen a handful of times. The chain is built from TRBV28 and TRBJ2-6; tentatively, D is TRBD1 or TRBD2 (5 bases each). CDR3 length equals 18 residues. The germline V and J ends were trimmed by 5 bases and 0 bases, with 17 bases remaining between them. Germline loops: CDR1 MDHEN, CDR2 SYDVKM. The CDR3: CASSPSPGRSSGANVLTF. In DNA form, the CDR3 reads TGTGCCAGCAGTCCATCACCGGGACGCTCCTCTGGGGCCAACGTCCTGACTTTC.

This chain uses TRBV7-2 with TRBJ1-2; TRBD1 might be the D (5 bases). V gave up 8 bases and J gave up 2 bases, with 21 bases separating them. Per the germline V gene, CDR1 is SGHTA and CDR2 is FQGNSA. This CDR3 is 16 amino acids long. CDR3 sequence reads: CASYTGPSEGNYGYTF. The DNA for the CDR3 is TGTGCCAGCTATACCGGCCCCTCAGAGGGGAACTATGGCTACACCTTC.

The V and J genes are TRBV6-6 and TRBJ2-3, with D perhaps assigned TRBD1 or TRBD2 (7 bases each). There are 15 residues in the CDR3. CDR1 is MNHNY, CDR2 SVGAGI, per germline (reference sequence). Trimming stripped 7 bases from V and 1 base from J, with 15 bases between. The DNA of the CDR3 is TGTGCCAGCAACCTTTCAGGGGGGGGCACAGATACGCAGTATTTT. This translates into CASNLSGGGTDTQYF.

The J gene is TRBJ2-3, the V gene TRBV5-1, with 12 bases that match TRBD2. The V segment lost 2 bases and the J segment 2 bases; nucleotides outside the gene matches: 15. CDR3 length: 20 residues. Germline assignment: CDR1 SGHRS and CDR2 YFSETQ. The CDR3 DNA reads TGCGCCAGCAGCTTCACAAGGAAGGTACTAGCGGGAGGCCCCACAGATACGCAGTATTTT. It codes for CASSFTRKVLAGGPTDTQYF.

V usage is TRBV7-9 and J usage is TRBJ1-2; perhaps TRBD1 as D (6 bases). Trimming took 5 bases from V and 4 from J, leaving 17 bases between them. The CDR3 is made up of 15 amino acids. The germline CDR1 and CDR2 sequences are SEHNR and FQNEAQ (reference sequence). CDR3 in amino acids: CASSRASQGSYGYTF. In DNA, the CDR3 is TGTGCCAGCAGCCGCGCCTCACAGGGCAGCTATGGCTACACCTTC.

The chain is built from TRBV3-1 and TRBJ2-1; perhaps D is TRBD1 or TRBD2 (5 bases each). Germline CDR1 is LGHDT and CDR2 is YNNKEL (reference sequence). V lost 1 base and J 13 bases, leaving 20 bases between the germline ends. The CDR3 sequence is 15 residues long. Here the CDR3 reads CASSQGTHLGETQFF. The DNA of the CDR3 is TGTGCCAGCAGCCAAGGGACCCACCTGGGGGAGACCCAGTTCTTC.

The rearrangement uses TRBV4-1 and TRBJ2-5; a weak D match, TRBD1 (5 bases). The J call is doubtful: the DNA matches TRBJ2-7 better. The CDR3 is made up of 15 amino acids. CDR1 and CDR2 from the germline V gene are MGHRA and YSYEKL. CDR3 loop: CASSHVQAGKNEQYF. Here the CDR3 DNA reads TGCGCCAGCAGCCATGTCCAGGCAGGGAAAAACGAGCAGTACTTC.

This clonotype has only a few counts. CDR3: CSVEGNRGSEAFF. The CDR3, as DNA: TGCAGCGTTGAGGGCAACAGGGGTTCTGAAGCTTTCTTT. The rearrangement joins TRBV29-1 to TRBJ1-1, with 7 bases aligning to TRBD1. The germline CDR1 and CDR2 sequences are SQVTM and ANQGSEA. Trimming cost V 3 bases and J 6 bases; bases outside gene matches: 7. The CDR3 spans 13 residues.

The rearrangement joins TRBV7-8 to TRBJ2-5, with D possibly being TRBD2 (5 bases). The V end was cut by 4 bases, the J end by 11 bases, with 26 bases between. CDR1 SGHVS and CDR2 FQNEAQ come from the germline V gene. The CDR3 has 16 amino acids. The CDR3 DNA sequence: TGTGCCAGCAGCTCGAGACGGCGGATCGACTACAATGAGCAGTACTTC. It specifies CASSSRRRIDYNEQYF.

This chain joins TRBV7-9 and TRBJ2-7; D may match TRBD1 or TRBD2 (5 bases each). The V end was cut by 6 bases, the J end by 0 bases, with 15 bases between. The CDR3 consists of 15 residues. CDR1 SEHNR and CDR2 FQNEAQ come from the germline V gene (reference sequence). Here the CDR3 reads CASRPSGARSYEQYF. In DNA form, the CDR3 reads TGTGCCAGCAGGCCCTCCGGGGCACGCTCCTACGAGCAGTACTTC.

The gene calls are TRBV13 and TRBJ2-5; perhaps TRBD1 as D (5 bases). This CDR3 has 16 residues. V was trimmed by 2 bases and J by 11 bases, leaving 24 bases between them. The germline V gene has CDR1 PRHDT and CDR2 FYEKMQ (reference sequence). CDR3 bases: TGTGCCAGCAGCTTAAATGGTCTGGGGCGAAGGGGTGAGCAGTACTTC. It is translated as CASSLNGLGRRGEQYF.

The CDR3 region is CASSYSGAGGETQYF. CDR3 sequence (DNA): TGTGCCAGCAGTTACTCCGGGGCGGGTGGAGAGACCCAGTACTTC. The chain uses TRBV6-6 and TRBJ2-5, with D perhaps assigned TRBD1 or TRBD2 (5 bases each). Trimming cost V 0 bases and J 4 bases, with 12 bases left between them. The germline gives CDR1 MNHNY, CDR2 SVGAGI (reference sequence). This CDR3 region has 15 residues.

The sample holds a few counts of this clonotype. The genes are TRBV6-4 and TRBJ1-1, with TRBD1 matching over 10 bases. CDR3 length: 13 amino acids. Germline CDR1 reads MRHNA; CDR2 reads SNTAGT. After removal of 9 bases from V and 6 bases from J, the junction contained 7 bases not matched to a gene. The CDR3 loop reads CARTGGAGSEAFF. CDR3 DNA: TGTGCCAGGACAGGGGGCGCGGGATCTGAAGCTTTCTTT.

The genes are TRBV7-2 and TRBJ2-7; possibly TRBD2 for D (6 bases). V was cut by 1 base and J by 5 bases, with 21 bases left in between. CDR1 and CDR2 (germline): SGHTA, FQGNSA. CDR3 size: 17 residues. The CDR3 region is CASSLVPSAEGGDEQYF. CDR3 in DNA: TGTGCCAGCAGCTTAGTGCCTAGTGCGGAGGGCGGGGACGAGCAGTACTTC.

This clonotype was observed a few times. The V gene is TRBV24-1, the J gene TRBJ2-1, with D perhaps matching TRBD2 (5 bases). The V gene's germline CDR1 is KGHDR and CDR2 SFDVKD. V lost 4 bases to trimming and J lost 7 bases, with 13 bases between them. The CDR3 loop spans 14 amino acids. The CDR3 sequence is CATSDRTSYNEQFF. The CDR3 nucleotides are TGTGCCACCAGTGACCGAACTAGTTATAATGAGCAGTTCTTC.